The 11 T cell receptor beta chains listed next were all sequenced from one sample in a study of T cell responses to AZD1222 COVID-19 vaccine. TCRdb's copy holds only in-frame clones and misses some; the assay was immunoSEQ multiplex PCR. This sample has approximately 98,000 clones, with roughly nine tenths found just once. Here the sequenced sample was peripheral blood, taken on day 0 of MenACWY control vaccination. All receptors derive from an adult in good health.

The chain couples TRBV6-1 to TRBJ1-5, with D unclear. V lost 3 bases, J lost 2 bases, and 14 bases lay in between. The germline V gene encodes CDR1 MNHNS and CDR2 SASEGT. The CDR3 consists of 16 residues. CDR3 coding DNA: TGTGCCAGCAGTGAGGGCGGCAGGTGGGGCAATCAGCCCCAGCATTTT. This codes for CASSEGGRWGNQPQHF.

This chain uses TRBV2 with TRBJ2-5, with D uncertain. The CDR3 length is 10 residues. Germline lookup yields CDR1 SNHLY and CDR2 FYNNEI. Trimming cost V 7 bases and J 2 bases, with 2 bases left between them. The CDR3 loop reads CASKQETQYF. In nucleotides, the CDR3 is TGTGCCAGCAAACAAGAGACCCAGTACTTC.

The CDR3, as DNA: TGTGCCAGCAGCCCGCAGGGGATAGGCACTGAAGCTTTCTTT. Its protein is CASSPQGIGTEAFF. The rearrangement joins TRBV28 to TRBJ1-1; D perhaps matches TRBD1 (6 bases). Trimming removed 6 bases from V and 4 bases from J, with 15 bases in between. The CDR3 consists of 14 residues. Germline CDR1 reads MDHEN; CDR2 reads SYDVKM. The full variable domain, completed using reference TRBV28 and TRBJ1-1, is DVKVTQSSRYLVKRTGEKVFLECVQDMDHENMFWYRQDPGLGLRLIYFSYDVKMKEKGDIPEGYSVSREKKERFSLILESASTNQTSMYLCASSPQGIGTEAFFGQGTRLTVV.

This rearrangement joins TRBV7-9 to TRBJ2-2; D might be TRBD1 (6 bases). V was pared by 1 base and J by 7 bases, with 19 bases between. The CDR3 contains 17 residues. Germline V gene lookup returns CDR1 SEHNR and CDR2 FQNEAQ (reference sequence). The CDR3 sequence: CASSLERWDTGIGELFF. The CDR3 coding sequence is TGTGCCAGCAGCTTAGAACGGTGGGACACCGGAATCGGGGAGCTGTTTTTT.

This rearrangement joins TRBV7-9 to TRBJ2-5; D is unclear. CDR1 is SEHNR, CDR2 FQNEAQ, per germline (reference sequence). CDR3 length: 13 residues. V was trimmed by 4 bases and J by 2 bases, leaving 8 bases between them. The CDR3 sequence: CASSSTVQETQYF. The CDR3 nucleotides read TGTGCCAGCAGCTCGACGGTGCAAGAGACCCAGTACTTC. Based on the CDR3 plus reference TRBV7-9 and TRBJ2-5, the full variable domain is DTGVSQNPRHKITKRGQNVTFRCDPISEHNRLYWYRQTLGQGPEFLTYFQNEAQLEKSRLLSDRFSAERPKGSFSTLEIQRTEQGDSAMYLCASSSTVQETQYFGPGTRLLVL.

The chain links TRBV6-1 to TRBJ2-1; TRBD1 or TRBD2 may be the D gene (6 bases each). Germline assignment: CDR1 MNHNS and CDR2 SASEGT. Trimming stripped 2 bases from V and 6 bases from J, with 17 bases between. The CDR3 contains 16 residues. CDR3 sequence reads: CASSELGGFPANEQFF. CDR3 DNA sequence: TGTGCCAGCAGTGAATTGGGGGGCTTTCCTGCCAATGAGCAGTTCTTC.

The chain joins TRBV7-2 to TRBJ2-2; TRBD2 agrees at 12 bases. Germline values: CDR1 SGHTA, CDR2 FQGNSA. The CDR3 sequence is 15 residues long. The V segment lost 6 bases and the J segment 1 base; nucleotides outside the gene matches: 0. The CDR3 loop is CASRLAGGNTGELFF. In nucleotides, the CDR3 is TGTGCCAGCAGACTAGCGGGGGGGAACACCGGGGAGCTGTTTTTT.

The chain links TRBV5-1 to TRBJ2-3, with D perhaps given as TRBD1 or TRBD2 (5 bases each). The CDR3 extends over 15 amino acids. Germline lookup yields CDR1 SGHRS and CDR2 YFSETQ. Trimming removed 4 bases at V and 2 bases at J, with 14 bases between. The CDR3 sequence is CASSLGRKITDTQYF. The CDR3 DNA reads TGCGCCAGCAGCCTGGGACGGAAGATCACAGATACGCAGTATTTT.

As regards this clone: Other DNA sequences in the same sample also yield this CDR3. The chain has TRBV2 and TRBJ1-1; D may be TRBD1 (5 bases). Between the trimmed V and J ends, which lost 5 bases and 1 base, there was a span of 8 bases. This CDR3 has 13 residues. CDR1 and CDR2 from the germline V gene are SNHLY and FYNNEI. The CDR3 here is CASSSQGNTEAFF. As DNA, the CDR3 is TGTGCCAGCAGTTCTCAGGGGAACACTGAAGCTTTCTTT.

The CDR3 reads CASSLAGGMGNTQYF. The CDR3 nucleotides are TGTGCCAGCAGCTTGGCCGGGGGAATGGGAAATACGCAGTATTTT. The gene calls are TRBV5-8 and TRBJ2-3, with D maybe TRBD2 (6 bases). The V end lost 0 bases, the J end lost 7 bases, and 15 bases lay between the germline ends. CDR3 length: 15 residues. Germline V lookup: CDR1 SGHTS, CDR2 YDEGEE. Combining the CDR3 with reference TRBV5-8 and TRBJ2-3 gives the whole variable domain EAGVTQSPTHLIKTRGQQATLRCSPISGHTSVYWYQQALGLGLQFLLWYDEGEERNRGNFPPRFSGRQFPNYSSELNVNALELEDSALYLCASSLAGGMGNTQYFGPGTRLTVL.

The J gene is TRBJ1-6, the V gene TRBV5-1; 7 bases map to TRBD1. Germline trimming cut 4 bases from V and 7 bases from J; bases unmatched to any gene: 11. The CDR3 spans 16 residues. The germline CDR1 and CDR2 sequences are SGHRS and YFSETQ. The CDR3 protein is CASSLGTGAPNSPLHF. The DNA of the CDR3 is TGCGCCAGCAGCCTAGGAACAGGGGCCCCGAATTCACCCCTCCACTTT.